These 25 T cell receptor beta chains were sequenced from one sample in a study of beta chain features in type 1 diabetes. Expressed TCRB transcripts were sequenced after all isolated RNA was converted to cDNA. TCRdb's copy holds only in-frame clones and misses some; the assay was immunoSEQ multiplex PCR. This table has about 320,000 clones, around 15% appearing once. Material for sequencing was central memory CD4+ T cells from blood. These TCRs come from a man in his thirties or forties in good health.

This clone was observed at least ten times. This chain joins TRBV6-1 and TRBJ1-2; D is undetermined. The CDR3 spans 13 residues. Germline-derived CDR1 and CDR2 are MNHNS and SASEGT. V shed 5 bases and J shed 7 bases, with 14 bases lying between them. The CDR3 nucleotides read TGTGCCAGCAGTCGTACCGCGGCCCGTGGCTACACCTTC. This gives the protein CASSRTAARGYTF.

This clone was detected many times. The chain uses TRBV27 and TRBJ2-7, with TRBD1 as a possible D gene (6 bases). This CDR3 contains 13 residues. V was trimmed by 7 bases and J by 2 bases, leaving 12 bases between them. CDR1 is MNHEY, CDR2 SMNVEV, per germline (reference sequence). The CDR3 sequence is CASTVDRTYEQYV. DNA for the CDR3: TGTGCCAGCACCGTTGACAGGACCTACGAGCAGTACGTC.

J is TRBJ2-6 and V is TRBV28; either TRBD1 or TRBD2 may supply D (5 bases each). This CDR3 has 15 residues. CDR1 is MDHEN, CDR2 SYDVKM, per germline. The ends were cut back, 8 bases at V and 4 bases at J, with 15 bases in the middle. The CDR3 protein is CASSLEGIGANVLTF. The CDR3 DNA reads TGTGCCAGCTCTCTTGAGGGGATCGGGGCCAACGTCCTGACTTTC.

This clone was counted only a few times. The V gene is TRBV7-2, the J gene TRBJ1-2; a weak D match, TRBD1 (6 bases). Germline-derived CDR1 and CDR2 are SGHTA and FQGNSA. This CDR3 is built from 16 residues. The V end was cut by 4 bases, the J end by 8 bases, with 23 bases between. The CDR3 spells CASSYGPGTTSGGYTF. CDR3 in DNA: TGTGCCAGCAGCTACGGACCCGGGACAACCTCGGGAGGCTACACCTTC.

Ten or more counts support this clone. CDR3: CASSGDGMKNIQYF. In nucleotides, the CDR3 is TGTGCCAGCTCAGGGGACGGAATGAAAAACATTCAGTACTTC. The chain employs TRBV28 and TRBJ2-4; D may be TRBD1 (6 bases). V lost 8 bases and J lost 4, with 15 bases in between. Germline loops: CDR1 MDHEN, CDR2 SYDVKM. The CDR3 is 14 residues long. Drawing the rest from reference TRBV28 and TRBJ2-4, the complete variable domain is DVKVTQSSRYLVKRTGEKVFLECVQDMDHENMFWYRQDPGLGLRLIYFSYDVKMKEKGDIPEGYSVSREKKERFSLILESASTNQTSMYLCASSGDGMKNIQYFGAGTRLSVL.

This clone occurred a few times. This chain joins TRBV7-2 and TRBJ2-5; D tentatively fits TRBD1 or TRBD2 (7 bases each). Germline V gene sequence: CDR1 SGHTA, CDR2 FQGNSA. The CDR3 has 15 amino acids. V was trimmed by 5 bases and J by 5 bases, leaving 18 bases between them. The CDR3 region has the DNA TGTGCCAGCAGCCAGTCCAGGGGGGGGGCCGAGACCCAGTACTTC. It yields the protein CASSQSRGGAETQYF. Filled out from reference TRBV7-2 and TRBJ2-5, the complete variable domain reads GAGVSQSPSNKVTEKGKDVELRCDPISGHTALYWYRQSLGQGLEFLIYFQGNSAPDKSGLPSDRFSAERTGGSVSTLTIQRTQQEDSAVYLCASSQSRGGAETQYFGPGTRLLVL.

This clone has just a few counts. V and J are TRBV11-1 and TRBJ2-3; 9 bases match TRBD2. This CDR3 is 15 amino acids long. Losses at the gene ends were 5 bases for V and 1 base for J; bases not matched to a gene: 4. Germline CDR1 and CDR2: SGHAT and FQDESV (reference sequence). The DNA of the CDR3 is TGTGCCAGCAGCCTTAGCGGGAGACGCACAGATACGCAGTATTTT. Encoded protein: CASSLSGRRTDTQYF.

The chain has TRBV18 and TRBJ2-7; 8 bases line up with TRBD1. The CDR3 runs to 15 residues. V gave up 3 bases and J gave up 0 bases; unmatched junction bases: 4. Germline values: CDR1 KGHSH, CDR2 LQKENI. The CDR3 sequence: CASSPGQGGSYEQYV. CDR3 nucleotides: TGTGCCAGCTCACCCGGACAGGGCGGCTCCTACGAGCAGTACGTC.

The genes are TRBV9 and TRBJ2-1; D ambiguous. V gave up 0 bases and J gave up 5 bases, with 9 bases separating them. The germline V gene encodes CDR1 SGDLS and CDR2 YYNGEE. The CDR3 contains 14 residues. The CDR3 DNA is TGTGCCAGCAGCGTAGGCGGCCAAAACAATGAGCAGTTCTTC. Its protein is CASSVGGQNNEQFF.

The CDR3, as DNA: TGCGCCAGCAGCCAAGTAACTGCGCTGGGCACAGATACGCAGTATTTT. It codes for CASSQVTALGTDTQYF. The J gene is TRBJ2-3, the V gene TRBV4-3, with unresolved D. The CDR3 covers 16 residues. V lost 1 base and J 1 base, leaving 12 bases between the germline ends. Germline CDR1 reads LGHNA; CDR2 reads YSLEER.

This clone has just a few counts. The chain recombines TRBV9 with TRBJ2-5; TRBD2 aligns across 8 bases. Trimming cost V 0 bases and J 5 bases; bases outside gene matches: 6. Germline V CDR1 and CDR2: SGDLS, YYNGEE. The length of the CDR3 is 15 residues. The CDR3 DNA reads as TGTGCCAGCAGCGTAGAGGCGGGGGGCGTCGAGACCCAGTACTTC. As protein: CASSVEAGGVETQYF.

The sample holds many counts of this clone. The chain links TRBV9 to TRBJ2-3; D not resolved. V was trimmed by 3 bases and J by 6 bases, leaving 8 bases between them. Germline V gene sequence: CDR1 SGDLS, CDR2 YYNGEE. This CDR3 is 12 amino acids long. CDR3 protein: CASSAVGDTQYF. CDR3 sequence (DNA): TGTGCCAGCAGCGCCGTCGGTGATACGCAGTATTTT.

The V gene is TRBV29-1, the J gene TRBJ1-1, with a tentative D call TRBD1 (5 bases). V lost 4 bases to trimming and J lost 7 bases, with 7 bases between them. CDR1 is SQVTM and CDR2 is ANQGSEA in the germline V gene. This CDR3 is built from 10 residues. CDR3 protein: CSVVTVEAFF. The CDR3 DNA reads TGCAGCGTTGTGACAGTTGAAGCTTTCTTT.

CDR3 loop: CASSSGGTQETQYF. CDR3 coding DNA: TGTGCCAGTTCTAGCGGGGGCACCCAAGAGACCCAGTACTTC. The V and J genes are TRBV19 and TRBJ2-5; 10 bases fit TRBD2. The CDR3 runs 14 residues. J gave up 1 base and V 8 bases, and 4 bases lay outside the gene matches. Germline CDR1 and CDR2: LNHDA and SQIVND (reference sequence).

The chain couples TRBV27 to TRBJ2-7, with a possible D match to TRBD2 (5 bases). The CDR3 is 13 amino acids. In germline, CDR1 is MNHEY, CDR2 SMNVEV (reference sequence). V dropped 5 bases and J dropped 3 bases, with 11 bases sitting between them. The CDR3 nucleotides read TGTGCCAGCAGTCCGCTAGCCAGCTACGAGCAGTACGTC. Translation gives CASSPLASYEQYV.

The rearrangement uses TRBV27 and TRBJ2-2; 13 bases are shared with TRBD2. Germline V gene lookup returns CDR1 MNHEY and CDR2 SMNVEV (reference sequence). This CDR3 contains 17 residues. After removal of 8 bases from V and 1 base from J, the junction contained 7 bases not matched to a gene. The CDR3 reads CASRTWTSGRNTGELFF. CDR3 sequence (DNA): TGTGCCAGCCGAACCTGGACTAGCGGGAGGAACACCGGGGAGCTGTTTTTT.

This clone was detected ten times or more. The rearrangement joins TRBV19 to TRBJ2-3; TRBD1 matches 7 bases. The CDR3 is 14 residues long. CDR1 is LNHDA and CDR2 is SQIVND in the germline V gene (reference sequence). The J segment lost 6 bases and the V segment lost 5 bases, leaving 8 bases of the junction unmatched. The CDR3 DNA reads TGTGCCAGTAGTCTCACGGACAGGAGGGATACGCAGTATTTT. It encodes CASSLTDRRDTQYF. The full variable domain, in which reference TRBV19 and TRBJ2-3 provide the parts outside the CDR3, is DGGITQSPKYLFRKEGQNVTLSCEQNLNHDAMYWYRQDPGQGLRLIYYSQIVNDFQKGDIAEGYSVSREKKESFPLTVTSAQKNPTAFYLCASSLTDRRDTQYFGPGTRLTVL.

The sample holds a few counts of this clone. J is TRBJ2-1 and V is TRBV21-1; the table's D gene call, TRBD2, was not cross checked with the DNA. TRBV21-1 is deemed a pseudogene. CDR3 size: 18 residues. CDR3 residues: CASSYLGPPRGSYNEQFF. CDR3 nucleotide sequence: TGTGCCAGCAGCTACCTAGGGCCCCCTCGGGGCTCCTACAATGAGCAGTTCTTC.

This clone has at least ten counts. The chain employs TRBV7-3 and TRBJ2-1; the match to TRBD2 covers 10 bases. Germline V CDR1 and CDR2: SGHTA, FQGTGA. The CDR3 spans 16 residues. J was trimmed by 8 bases and V by 3 bases; bases with no gene match: 10. The CDR3 DNA is TGTGCCAGCAGCTTCGGGGCTAGCGGGAGTGTCTATGAGCAGTTCTTC. It encodes CASSFGASGSVYEQFF.

This clone was detected a few times. This chain connects TRBV7-9 to TRBJ2-2; possible D gene TRBD2, 5 bases. CDR3 length: 14 residues. Per the germline V gene, CDR1 is SEHNR and CDR2 is FQNEAQ (reference sequence). The germline V and J ends were trimmed by 4 bases and 4 bases, with 10 bases remaining between them. The CDR3, as DNA: TGTGCCAGCAGCTCCAACCGGGGCACCGGGGAGCTGTTTTTT. Translating it yields CASSSNRGTGELFF.

The rearrangement links TRBV9 to TRBJ2-1; 12 bases line up with TRBD1. The trim removed 6 bases at V and 6 bases at J, leaving 10 bases unmatched. The CDR3 length is 16 residues. Germline V gene sequence: CDR1 SGDLS, CDR2 YYNGEE. CDR3 sequence reads: CASTQGQGANGNEQFF. The CDR3 DNA reads TGTGCCAGCACCCAGGGACAGGGGGCGAATGGCAATGAGCAGTTCTTC.

The chain carries TRBV4-1 and TRBJ1-1; D not resolved. Trimming pared 2 bases from V and 11 bases from J, leaving 21 bases between. The CDR3 has 15 amino acids. Germline CDR1 MGHRA, CDR2 YSYEKL. CDR3: CASSQHTLGGSNAFF. DNA of the CDR3: TGCGCCAGCAGCCAACACACCCTTGGAGGCAGCAACGCTTTCTTT.

The rearrangement uses TRBV25-1 and TRBJ1-5, with 9 bases fitting TRBD1. J was trimmed by 2 bases and V by 6 bases; bases with no gene match: 5. The CDR3 covers 15 residues. The V gene's germline CDR1 is MGHDK and CDR2 SYGVNS. The CDR3 region is CASSGTGSGNQPQHF. DNA for the CDR3: TGTGCCAGCAGCGGGACAGGGAGCGGCAATCAGCCCCAGCATTTT.

This clone was counted between two and nine times. Here the CDR3 DNA reads TGTGCCAGCAGGAAGGCAGGGGGCCGAGACTATGGCTACACCTTC. This encodes CASRKAGGRDYGYTF. The V call is TRBV25-1, the J call TRBJ1-2; 8 bases fit TRBD1. This CDR3 is built from 15 residues. The J segment lost 3 bases and the V segment lost 6 bases, leaving 9 bases of the junction unmatched. Per the germline V gene, CDR1 is MGHDK and CDR2 is SYGVNS.

The chain employs TRBV5-1 and TRBJ1-2, with D unclear. The V end was cut by 5 bases, the J end by 2 bases, with 13 bases between. The CDR3 sequence is 14 residues long. In germline, CDR1 is SGHRS, CDR2 YFSETQ. The CDR3 DNA follows: TGCGCCAGCAGGCCCGGTGGCAGCAACTATGGCTACACCTTC. Amino acids: CASRPGGSNYGYTF. The complete variable domain, with remaining parts taken from reference TRBV5-1 and TRBJ1-2, reads KAGVTQTPRYLIKTRGQQVTLSCSPISGHRSVSWYQQTPGQGLQFLFEYFSETQRNKGNFPGRFSGRQFSNSRSEMNVSTLELGDSALYLCASRPGGSNYGYTFGSGTRLTVV.